Following are 21 T cell receptor beta chains from one sample sequenced in a study of patients and donors after allogeneic stem cell transplantation. One entry per CDR3 protein, called by TCRdb with MiXCR from the RT-PCR reads. The data show some 960,000 distinct CDR3 sequences, around 17% seen once. The source material was blood, either unsorted or a sorted T cell fraction (not recorded which). Every receptor here comes from a human donor who was either an allogeneic HSCT recipient or a stem cell or donor lymphocyte infusion donor (not recorded which). It is not recorded whose cells these are; they may come from a transplant donor.

The rearrangement links TRBV5-1 to TRBJ2-1; TRBD2 aligns across 7 bases. V trimming: 2 bases; J trimming: 0 bases; junction bases outside the gene matches: 11. CDR1 and CDR2 from the germline V gene are SGHRS and YFSETQ. CDR3 size: 18 residues. The CDR3 protein is CASSFSGRGSSSYNEQFF. CDR3 DNA: TGCGCCAGCAGCTTTTCAGGTCGCGGGAGCTCCTCCTACAATGAGCAGTTCTTC.

This chain joins TRBV29-1 and TRBJ1-2, with TRBD1 identical over 8 bases. CDR3 length: 13 amino acids. CDR1 and CDR2 (germline): SQVTM, ANQGSEA. Germline trimming cut 6 bases from V and 4 bases from J; bases unmatched to any gene: 7. Here the CDR3 reads CSVANRGGYGYTF. In nucleotides, the CDR3 is TGCAGCGTCGCTAACAGGGGGGGCTATGGCTACACCTTC.

This clonotype was counted between two and nine times. V usage is TRBV15 and J usage is TRBJ2-1; 7 positions match TRBD2. This CDR3 contains 17 residues. The trim removed 0 bases at V and 2 bases at J, leaving 7 bases unmatched. CDR1 and CDR2 from the germline V gene are LNHNV and YYDKDF (reference sequence). For the CDR3, the DNA is TGTGCCACCAGCAGAGATCAGAAACGGGGGGCCTACAATGAGCAGTTCTTC. Its translation is CATSRDQKRGAYNEQFF.

Only a few counts were recorded for this clonotype. This CDR3 is CAITKTGGNSYEQYF. In DNA form, the CDR3 reads TGTGCCATCACCAAAACAGGGGGCAACTCCTACGAGCAGTACTTC. The J gene is TRBJ2-7, the V gene TRBV10-3; 9 bases line up with TRBD1. The germline V gene has CDR1 ENHRY and CDR2 SYGVKD. This CDR3 is built from 15 residues. J was trimmed by 0 bases and V by 7 bases; bases with no gene match: 7.

This clonotype turned up a few times. The V gene is TRBV5-5, the J gene TRBJ2-2; the D is unclear. V was shortened by 4 bases and J by 7 bases, with 8 bases between the two germline ends. Germline-derived CDR1 and CDR2 are SGHKS and YYEKEE (reference sequence). This CDR3 region has 12 residues. The CDR3, as DNA: TGTGCCAGCAGCCGCCTAGGCGGGGAGCTGTTTTTT. Translating it yields CASSRLGGELFF.

This clonotype was seen a handful of times. The chain joins TRBV7-2 to TRBJ1-2; 7 nucleotides line up with TRBD1. The CDR3 is made up of 14 amino acids. With 5 bases clipped from V and 7 bases from J, the junction kept 10 bases outside the gene matches. Germline V lookup: CDR1 SGHTA, CDR2 FQGNSA. The CDR3 region has the DNA TGTGCCAGCAGCAAGGCACAGGGGTATTTTGGCTACACCTTC. Amino acid sequence: CASSKAQGYFGYTF. Full variable domain (missing parts from reference TRBV7-2 and TRBJ1-2): GAGVSQSPSNKVTEKGKDVELRCDPISGHTALYWYRQSLGQGLEFLIYFQGNSAPDKSGLPSDRFSAERTGGSVSTLTIQRTQQEDSAVYLCASSKAQGYFGYTFGSGTRLTVV.

The V gene is TRBV12-3 or TRBV12-4, the J gene TRBJ1-1, with 7 positions matching TRBD1. The CDR3 runs to 15 residues. V trimming: 2 bases; J trimming: 2 bases; junction bases outside the gene matches: 5. The CDR3 DNA reads as TGTGCCAGCAGTTTAAGGGGGCTTCTAAACACTGAAGCTTTCTTT. As protein: CASSLRGLLNTEAFF.

V is TRBV11-2 and J is TRBJ1-1; D gene ambiguous. The CDR3 sequence is 15 residues long. The germline V gene has CDR1 SGHAT and CDR2 FQNNGV. Trimming pared 3 bases from V and 2 bases from J, leaving 13 bases between. This CDR3 is CASSFSSKLNTEAFF. The CDR3 DNA reads TGTGCCAGCAGCTTCTCTTCGAAACTCAACACTGAAGCTTTCTTT.

The chain joins TRBV19 to TRBJ1-2; D is perhaps TRBD1 (5 bases). CDR3 length: 14 residues. Germline V gene sequence: CDR1 LNHDA, CDR2 SQIVND (reference sequence). V lost 4 bases to trimming and J lost 3 bases, with 12 bases between them. CDR3 coding DNA: TGTGCCAGTAGTACCCCGGCAGGGTACTATGGCTACACCTTC. It is translated as CASSTPAGYYGYTF.

This clonotype was recorded many times. V is TRBV3-1 and J is TRBJ1-1, with D possibly being TRBD1 (6 bases). CDR3 size: 14 residues. Germline lookup yields CDR1 LGHDT and CDR2 YNNKEL (reference sequence). The V and J ends lost 5 bases and 0 bases respectively, with 10 bases between them. The CDR3 here is CASSRTVMNTEAFF. The CDR3 DNA follows: TGTGCCAGCAGCAGGACAGTCATGAACACTGAAGCTTTCTTT.

The V gene is TRBV11-1, the J gene TRBJ1-4, with D unresolved. CDR1 and CDR2 (germline): SGHAT, FQDESV (reference sequence). The ends were cut back, 5 bases at V and 8 bases at J, with 12 bases in the middle. This CDR3 has 13 residues. CDR3 sequence: CASSVGLREKLFF. The CDR3, as DNA: TGTGCCAGCAGCGTTGGACTACGCGAAAAACTGTTTTTT.

The chain is built from TRBV25-1 and TRBJ2-7, with D perhaps matching TRBD1 (5 bases). CDR3 length equals 13 residues. CDR1 and CDR2 (germline): MGHDK, SYGVNS. Trimming took off 6 bases at V and 2 bases at J, with 11 bases between the two ends. The CDR3 region has the DNA TGTGCCAGCAGCAGGGCTCTCGCCTACGAGCAGTACTTC. Encoded protein: CASSRALAYEQYF.

This chain connects TRBV5-1 to TRBJ2-2; 8 bases agree with TRBD1. CDR1 and CDR2 from the germline V gene are SGHRS and YFSETQ. Unmatched junction bases numbered 15, after V lost 3 bases and J lost 5 bases. The CDR3 extends over 18 amino acids. The CDR3 bases are TGCGCCAGCAGCTCCTCTTCCCGGGCAGGGGGCGCAACCGGGGAGCTGTTTTTT. It codes for CASSSSSRAGGATGELFF.

This clonotype has just a few counts. The chain is built from TRBV2 and TRBJ2-7; 12 nucleotides align to TRBD2. Germline-derived CDR1 and CDR2 are SNHLY and FYNNEI. The length of the CDR3 is 15 residues. Germline trimming cut 6 bases from V and 0 bases from J; bases unmatched to any gene: 3. Here the CDR3 DNA reads TGTGCCAGCAGGACTAGCGGGGGTTTCTCCTACGAGCAGTACTTC. This translates into CASRTSGGFSYEQYF.

This clonotype was seen many times. This sequence joins TRBV10-2 and TRBJ2-5; TRBD1 matches 10 bases. CDR3 size: 17 residues. V lost 6 bases, J lost 3 bases, and 13 bases stayed unmatched. The V gene's germline CDR1 is WSHSY and CDR2 SAAADI. The CDR3 sequence: CASSRWGPGTGEETQYF. Written as DNA, the CDR3 is TGCGCCAGCAGCCGATGGGGTCCAGGGACAGGGGAAGAGACCCAGTACTTC.

The chain joins TRBV4-1 to TRBJ1-2; D gene uncertain. The CDR3 runs to 16 residues. V lost 3 bases and J lost 5, with 19 bases in between. Germline lookup yields CDR1 MGHRA and CDR2 YSYEKL. The CDR3 nucleotides are TGCGCCAGCAGCCAGGTTCGCGAGGGAGGGAAGTATGGCTACACCTTC. It specifies CASSQVREGGKYGYTF.

This clonotype was seen ten or more times. The V call is TRBV12-3 or TRBV12-4, the J call TRBJ2-7; D ambiguous. This CDR3 spans 12 amino acids. V lost 4 bases, J lost 3 bases, and 7 bases lay in between. The CDR3 DNA reads TGTGCCAGCAGTTCCGAGTACTACGAGCAGTACTTC. Its translation is CASSSEYYEQYF.

There are a few counts of this clonotype. The rearrangement uses TRBV28 and TRBJ2-1; perhaps TRBD2 as D (7 bases). Trimming took off 6 bases at V and 6 bases at J, with 18 bases between the two ends. There are 15 residues in the CDR3. Germline V gives CDR1 MDHEN, CDR2 SYDVKM. CDR3 in DNA: TGTGCCAGCAGCTCCTTCGGGGGGCGCGGCAATGAGCAGTTCTTC. Residues: CASSSFGGRGNEQFF.

This clonotype has a handful of counts. J is TRBJ2-7 and V is TRBV12-3 or TRBV12-4; TRBD2 matches 9 bases. This CDR3 spans 15 amino acids. V gave up 7 bases and J gave up 2 bases; unmatched junction bases: 9. The CDR3 DNA reads as TGTGCCAGCAATAACATAGCGGGAGCGACCTACGAGCAGTACTTC. Residues: CASNNIAGATYEQYF.

The sample holds a few counts of this clonotype. This chain connects TRBV7-8 to TRBJ2-3; 8 bases align to TRBD1. Germline values: CDR1 SGHVS, CDR2 FQNEAQ. V dropped 2 bases and J dropped 6; count of bases not matched to a gene: 4. The CDR3 has 14 amino acids. The CDR3 bases are TGTGCCAGCAGCTTACCCAGGGGGCGTGATACGCAGTATTTT. Translation: CASSLPRGRDTQYF.

This chain joins TRBV2 and TRBJ1-5, with D maybe TRBD1 (5 bases). V was shortened by 2 bases and J by 6 bases, with 8 bases between the two germline ends. Germline CDR1 reads SNHLY; CDR2 reads FYNNEI. CDR3 length: 13 residues. CDR3 sequence (DNA): TGTGCCAGCAGTGAACAGGGAATTCAGCCCCAGCATTTT. This sequence encodes CASSEQGIQPQHF.